The clone carrying this T cell receptor beta chain showed up just a few times. Its specificity is not known. Thawed PBMCs were FACS-sorted into unstimulated CD4+CD25+CD127- regulatory T cells, CD4+CD25- non-regulatory cells, CD4 and CD8 cells. Trimming pared 4 bases from V and 0 bases from J, leaving 13 bases between. Germline values: CDR1 SGHAT, CDR2 FQNNGV. CDR3 length equals 15 residues. The data are from a study of Tregs in tolerant kidney transplant recipients. Notes on the study in general: Findings come from small patient numbers and require larger validation. Biological reproducibility was not directly addressed in this study. The most relevant donor-specific Treg TCRbeta repertoire apparently came from expansion with activated donor B cells.

Only in-frame clones appear in the TCRdb table, and some are missing; sequencing was by immunoSEQ multiplex PCR. The profile shows around 230,000 clones, around 81% of them singletons. Sequencing was done on a sample of CD4+ T cells from blood. This chain connects TRBV11-2 to TRBJ2-7; perhaps D is TRBD1 or TRBD2 (5 bases each). The TCR sequence derives from a human donor in good health. For the CDR3, the DNA is TGTGCCAGCAGCTCCCCGAGGGGCCCCTCCTACGAGCAGTACTTC. It translates to CASSSPRGPSYEQYF.